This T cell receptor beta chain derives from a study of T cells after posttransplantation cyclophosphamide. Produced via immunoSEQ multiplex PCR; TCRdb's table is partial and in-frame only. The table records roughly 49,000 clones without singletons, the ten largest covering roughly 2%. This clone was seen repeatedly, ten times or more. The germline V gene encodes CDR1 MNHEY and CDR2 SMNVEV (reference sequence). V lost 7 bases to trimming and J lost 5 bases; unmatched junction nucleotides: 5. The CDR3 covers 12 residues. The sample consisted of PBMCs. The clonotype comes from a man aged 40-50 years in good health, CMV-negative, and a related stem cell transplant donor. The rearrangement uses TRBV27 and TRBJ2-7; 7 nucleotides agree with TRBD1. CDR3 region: CASTTGSHEQYF. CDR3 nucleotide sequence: TGTGCCAGCACGACAGGGAGCCACGAGCAGTACTTC.